This TCR beta chain was profiled in a study of radiotherapy plus CTLA-4 blockade in lung cancer. Sequencing used immunoSEQ multiplex PCR; TCRdb keeps in-frame clones, though not all of them. The sample holds approximately 85,000 clones, around 85% seen once. Losses at the gene ends were 4 bases for V and 10 bases for J; bases not matched to a gene: 7. The CDR3 has 14 residues. Germline assignment: CDR1 MNHNS and CDR2 SASEGT. V is TRBV6-1 and J is TRBJ1-6, with 7 bases lining up with TRBD1. This receptor was obtained from a human donor with non-small cell lung cancer who had a partial response to radiotherapy plus ipilimumab. Here the sequenced sample was peripheral blood, taken from a patient treated with radiotherapy plus ipilimumab. DNA of the CDR3: TGTGCCAGCAGTGGAGGGGGCGCGAGATCACCCCTCCACTTT. Translation: CASSGGGARSPLHF.